One T cell receptor beta chain is described in this entry. Sequencing targeted expressed TCRB transcripts, as all isolated RNA had been reverse transcribed. Some clones are missing from TCRdb's copy, which holds only in-frame ones; the method was immunoSEQ multiplex PCR. The sample lists roughly 370,000 clones, approximately 14% occurring once. This entry comes from a study of beta chain features in type 1 diabetes. CDR1 and CDR2 from the germline V gene are SGHTA and FQGNSA. This CDR3 is built from 15 residues. V lost 1 base and J lost 7; bases outside the gene matches: 7. The specimen was naive CD4+ T cells from blood. The TCR was taken from a man between 25 and 39 years old in good health. The chain carries TRBV7-2 and TRBJ2-1; 7 nucleotides match TRBD2. Here the CDR3 reads CASSLVFGSGNEQFF. The CDR3 DNA follows: TGTGCCAGCAGCTTAGTTTTCGGTAGCGGGAATGAGCAGTTCTTC.